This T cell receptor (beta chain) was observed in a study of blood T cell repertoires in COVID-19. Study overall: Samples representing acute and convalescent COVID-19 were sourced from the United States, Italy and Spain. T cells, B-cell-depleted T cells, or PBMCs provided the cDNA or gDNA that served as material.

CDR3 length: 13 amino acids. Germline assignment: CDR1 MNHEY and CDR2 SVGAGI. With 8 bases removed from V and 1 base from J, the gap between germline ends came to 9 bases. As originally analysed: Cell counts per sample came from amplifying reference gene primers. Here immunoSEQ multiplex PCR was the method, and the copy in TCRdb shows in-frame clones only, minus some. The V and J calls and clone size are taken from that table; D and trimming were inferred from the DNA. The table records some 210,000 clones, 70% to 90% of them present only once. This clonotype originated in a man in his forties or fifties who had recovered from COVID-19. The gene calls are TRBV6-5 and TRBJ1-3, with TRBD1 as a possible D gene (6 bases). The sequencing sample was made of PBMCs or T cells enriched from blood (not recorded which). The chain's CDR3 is CASGQRSGNTIYF. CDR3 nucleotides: TGTGCCAGCGGACAGAGGTCTGGAAACACCATATATTTT.